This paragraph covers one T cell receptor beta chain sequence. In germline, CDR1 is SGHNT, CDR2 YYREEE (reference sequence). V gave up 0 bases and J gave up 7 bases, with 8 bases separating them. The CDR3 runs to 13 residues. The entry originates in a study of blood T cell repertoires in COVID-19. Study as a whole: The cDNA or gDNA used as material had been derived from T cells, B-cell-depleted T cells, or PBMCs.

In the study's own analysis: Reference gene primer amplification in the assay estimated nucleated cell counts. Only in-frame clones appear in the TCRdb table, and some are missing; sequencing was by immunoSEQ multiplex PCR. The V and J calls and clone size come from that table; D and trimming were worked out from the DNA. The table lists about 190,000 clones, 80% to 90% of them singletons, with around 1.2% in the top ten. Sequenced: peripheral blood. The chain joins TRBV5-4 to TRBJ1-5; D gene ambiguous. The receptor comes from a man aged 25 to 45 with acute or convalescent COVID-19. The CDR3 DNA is TGTGCCAGCAGCTTGGACGCAGGACAGCCCCAGCATTTT. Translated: CASSLDAGQPQHF.